This passage covers 14 T cell receptor beta chains from one sample sequenced in a study of T cells after yellow fever vaccination. TCRdb used MiXCR to reprocess the 5' RACE reads, holding one entry per CDR3 protein. Found here are about 630,000 distinct CDR3 sequences, around 12% of them singletons; the top ten hold under 15%. Material: PBMCs, obtained on the day of the yellow fever booster vaccination. Receptors were obtained from a man younger than 45 who received the YFV17D yellow fever vaccine.

The rearrangement uses TRBV25-1 and TRBJ2-3; 11 bases fit TRBD2. Germline values: CDR1 MGHDK, CDR2 SYGVNS. Losses at the gene ends were 5 bases for V and 3 bases for J; bases not matched to a gene: 10. The CDR3 is 17 amino acids. CDR3: CASSTPTSGVGTDTQYF. In DNA form, the CDR3 reads TGTGCCAGCAGTACACCGACTAGCGGGGTAGGAACAGATACGCAGTATTTT.

Only a few counts were recorded for this clonotype. This sequence joins TRBV29-1 and TRBJ2-1; 10 bases agree with TRBD2. Germline CDR1 reads SQVTM; CDR2 reads ANQGSEA. Trimming cost V 5 bases and J 4 bases; bases outside gene matches: 2. The CDR3 spans 13 residues. Here the CDR3 reads CSVRAGGYNEQFF. CDR3 sequence (DNA): TGCAGCGTTCGAGCGGGAGGGTACAATGAGCAGTTCTTC.

The J gene is TRBJ2-5, the V gene TRBV9; D unclear. The germline V gene encodes CDR1 SGDLS and CDR2 YYNGEE. V dropped 0 bases and J dropped 2 bases, with 5 bases sitting between them. The CDR3 length is 13 residues. The CDR3 DNA sequence: TGTGCCAGCAGCGTAGGACGGCAAGAGACCCAGTACTTC. It translates to CASSVGRQETQYF.

This chain connects TRBV7-2 to TRBJ1-2, with unresolved D. This CDR3 spans 18 amino acids. Looked up from germline, CDR1 is SGHTA and CDR2 is FQGNSA. V dropped 0 bases and J dropped 4 bases, with 21 bases sitting between them. The CDR3: CASSLARVGSPGRYGYTF. CDR3 DNA: TGTGCCAGCAGCTTAGCCCGTGTCGGTTCCCCAGGTCGCTATGGCTACACCTTC.

This clonotype was seen a few times. DNA of the CDR3: TGCAGCGTTGAACCGGAGCGGGAGGGCCCTGGGGAGACCCAGTACTTC. This codes for CSVEPEREGPGETQYF. V gene TRBV29-1 combines with J gene TRBJ2-5; TRBD2 matches 10 bases. The V gene's germline CDR1 is SQVTM and CDR2 ANQGSEA. The CDR3 is made up of 16 amino acids. V shed 2 bases and J 5 bases; nucleotides not matched to a gene: 11.

This clonotype was seen a handful of times. The chain couples TRBV2 to TRBJ2-1, with a tentative D call TRBD1 (5 bases). Germline V gives CDR1 SNHLY, CDR2 FYNNEI. The CDR3 spans 15 residues. Trimming took off 6 bases at V and 2 bases at J, with 14 bases between the two ends. CDR3 DNA sequence: TGTGCCAGCAGGGCAGGGTCAAGCGCCTACAATGAGCAGTTCTTC. Its translation: CASRAGSSAYNEQFF.

This clonotype was seen many times. The chain uses TRBV5-1 and TRBJ2-7; maybe TRBD1 (6 bases). CDR1 is SGHRS and CDR2 is YFSETQ in the germline V gene. This CDR3 has 13 amino acids. Trimming stripped 0 bases from V and 6 bases from J, with 10 bases between. CDR3 region: CASSLAGVAEQYF. CDR3 sequence (DNA): TGCGCCAGCAGCTTGGCAGGGGTGGCCGAGCAGTACTTC.

The chain has TRBV5-4 and TRBJ2-7, with a tentative D call TRBD2 (5 bases). The V gene lost 2 bases and the J gene lost 7 bases, with 19 bases spanning the gap. The length of the CDR3 is 15 residues. CDR1 is SGHNT and CDR2 is YYREEE in the germline V gene (reference sequence). CDR3 protein: CASSFIYGSETEQYF. The DNA for the CDR3 is TGTGCCAGCAGCTTCATTTACGGTAGCGAAACGGAGCAGTACTTC.

This clonotype was observed at least ten times. The chain uses TRBV7-2 and TRBJ1-2; 8 bases are a match to TRBD1. CDR1 and CDR2 (germline): SGHTA, FQGNSA. J lost 2 bases, V lost 5 bases, and 4 bases had no gene match. There are 14 residues in the CDR3. CDR3 residues: CASSPDRANYGYTF. The CDR3 nucleotides read TGTGCCAGCAGCCCGGACAGGGCCAACTATGGCTACACCTTC.

This clonotype was detected only a few times. V gene TRBV13 combines with J gene TRBJ2-1; D unclear. V was pared by 5 bases and J by 5 bases, with 13 bases between. The CDR3 sequence is 14 residues long. The germline V gene has CDR1 PRHDT and CDR2 FYEKMQ (reference sequence). The CDR3 DNA follows: TGTGCCAGCAGCCAAGGGCCCATCAACAATGAGCAGTTCTTC. This translates into CASSQGPINNEQFF. The full variable domain, its missing parts supplied by reference TRBV13 and TRBJ2-1, is AAGVIQSPRHLIKEKRETATLKCYPIPRHDTVYWYQQGPGQDPQFLISFYEKMQSDKGSIPDRFSAQQFSDYHSELNMSSLELGDSALYFCASSQGPINNEQFFGPGTRLTVL.

V is TRBV28 and J is TRBJ2-1; 7 positions match TRBD1. Losses at the gene ends were 7 bases for V and 4 bases for J; bases not matched to a gene: 7. Germline V gene data show CDR1 as MDHEN and CDR2 as SYDVKM. The CDR3 has 14 amino acids. Here the CDR3 DNA reads TGTGCCAGCAATTCGCAGGGGGAATACAATGAGCAGTTCTTC. It encodes CASNSQGEYNEQFF.

This clonotype was counted only a few times. The J gene is TRBJ1-4, the V gene TRBV15; the D is unclear. The CDR3 length is 15 residues. V was pared by 5 bases and J by 8 bases, with 18 bases between. Germline V gene lookup returns CDR1 LNHNV and CDR2 YYDKDF (reference sequence). The CDR3 region is CATSGPYERREKLFF. The CDR3, as DNA: TGTGCCACCAGCGGCCCCTATGAGAGGCGGGAAAAACTGTTTTTT.

This sequence joins TRBV9 and TRBJ2-1; D uncertain. Deletions cut 0 bases from V and 7 bases from J, with 11 bases between. Germline lookup yields CDR1 SGDLS and CDR2 YYNGEE. The CDR3 sequence is 14 residues long. CDR3: CASSVGSPSNEQFF. The CDR3 DNA follows: TGTGCCAGCAGCGTAGGTAGTCCTTCGAATGAGCAGTTCTTC.

The CDR3 DNA reads TGTGCCAGCAGCCCAGCGGGAGGGCCTGTTGCAGAGACCCAGTACTTC. It encodes CASSPAGGPVAETQYF. The chain joins TRBV7-9 to TRBJ2-5; 10 positions match TRBD2. V was clipped by 5 bases and J by 4 bases; unmatched bases: 10. Germline values: CDR1 SEHNR, CDR2 FQNEAQ (reference sequence). The CDR3 loop spans 16 amino acids. Full variable domain (missing parts from reference TRBV7-9 and TRBJ2-5): DTGVSQNPRHKITKRGQNVTFRCDPISEHNRLYWYRQTLGQGPEFLTYFQNEAQLEKSRLLSDRFSAERPKGSFSTLEIQRTEQGDSAMYLCASSPAGGPVAETQYFGPGTRLLVL.